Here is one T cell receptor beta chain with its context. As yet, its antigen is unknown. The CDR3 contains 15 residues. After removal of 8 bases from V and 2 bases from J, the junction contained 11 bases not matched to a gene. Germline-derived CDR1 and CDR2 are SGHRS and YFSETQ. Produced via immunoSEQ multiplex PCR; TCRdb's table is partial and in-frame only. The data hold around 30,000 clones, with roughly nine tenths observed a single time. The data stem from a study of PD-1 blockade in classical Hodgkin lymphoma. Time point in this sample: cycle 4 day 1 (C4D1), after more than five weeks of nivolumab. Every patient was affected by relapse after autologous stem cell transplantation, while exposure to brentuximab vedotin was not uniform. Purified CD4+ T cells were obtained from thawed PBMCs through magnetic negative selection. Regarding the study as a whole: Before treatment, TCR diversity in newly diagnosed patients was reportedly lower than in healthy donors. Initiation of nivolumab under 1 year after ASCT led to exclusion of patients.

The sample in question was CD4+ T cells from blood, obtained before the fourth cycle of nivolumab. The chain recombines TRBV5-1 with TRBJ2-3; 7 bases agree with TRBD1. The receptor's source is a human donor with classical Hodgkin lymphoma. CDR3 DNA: TGCGCCAGTAGCCGGGACAGCTCCTTCACAGATACGCAGTATTTT. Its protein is CASSRDSSFTDTQYF.